The 3 T cell receptor beta chains below were found in one sample sequenced in a study of B cell selection in AIRE deficiency. The regulatory T cell sort gate was CD4+CD25hiCD127low/negative. Measured with immunoSEQ multiplex PCR; TCRdb has only the in-frame clones, and not every one. This table has about 22,000 clones, about nine tenths appearing once. The source material was CD4+CD25+ Tregs sorted from PBMCs. The receptors were gathered from a human donor in good health.

This clone came up once. CDR3 sequence reads: CASSEGQPVYGYTF. In nucleotides, the CDR3 is TGTGCCAGCAGTGAGGGACAGCCCGTCTATGGCTACACCTTC. The gene calls are TRBV6-1 and TRBJ1-2; TRBD1 aligns across 7 bases. Germline V gene data show CDR1 as MNHNS and CDR2 as SASEGT. CDR3 length: 14 amino acids. V was pared by 3 bases and J by 4 bases, with 5 bases of the junction left unmatched.

The rearrangement links TRBV5-1 to TRBJ2-1; the D gene is possibly TRBD2 (6 bases). In germline, CDR1 is SGHRS, CDR2 YFSETQ. With 0 bases removed from V and 4 bases from J, the gap between germline ends came to 11 bases. The CDR3 length is 15 residues. CDR3: CASSLVRTTYNEQFF. CDR3 sequence (DNA): TGCGCCAGCAGCTTGGTTCGGACTACATACAATGAGCAGTTCTTC.

V is TRBV6-1 and J is TRBJ1-6; D is undetermined. Germline V gene lookup returns CDR1 MNHNS and CDR2 SASEGT. Trimming took off 6 bases at V and 1 base at J, with 4 bases between the two ends. The CDR3 sequence is 13 residues long. As DNA, the CDR3 is TGTGCCAGCAGGAGGTCCTATAATTCACCCCTCCACTTT. It specifies CASRRSYNSPLHF.